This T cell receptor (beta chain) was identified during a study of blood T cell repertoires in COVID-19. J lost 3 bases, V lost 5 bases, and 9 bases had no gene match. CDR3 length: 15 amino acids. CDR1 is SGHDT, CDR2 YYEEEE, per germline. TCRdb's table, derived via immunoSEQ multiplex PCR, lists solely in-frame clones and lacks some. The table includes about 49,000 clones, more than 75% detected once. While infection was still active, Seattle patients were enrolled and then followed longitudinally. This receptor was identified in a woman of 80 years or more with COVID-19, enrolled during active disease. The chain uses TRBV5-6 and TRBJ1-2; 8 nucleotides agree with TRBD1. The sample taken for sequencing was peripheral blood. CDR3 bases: TGTGCCAGCAGAGCGAGACAGGGGACTTACTATGGCTACACCTTC. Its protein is CASRARQGTYYGYTF.